This T cell receptor beta chain originates from a study of blood T cell repertoires in COVID-19. The table came from immunoSEQ multiplex PCR; TCRdb's copy has only in-frame clones and leaves some out. The sample consists of about 300,000 clones, about 89% of them appearing once. The V gene end was trimmed by 10 bases and the J gene end by 6 bases; junction bases not matched to a gene: 20. CDR3 length: 17 residues. CDR1 is WNHNN and CDR2 is SYGVQD in the germline V gene (reference sequence). Sequenced material: peripheral blood. The clonotype was recovered from a woman aged 30 to 39 with COVID-19, enrolled during active disease. This rearrangement joins TRBV10-1 to TRBJ1-5, with 8 nucleotides matching TRBD1. The CDR3 region has the DNA TGCGCCACGCCAGCCGGGGGCGTCAGGGGGCTCTGTCAGCCCCAGCATTTT. This translates into CATPAGGVRGLCQPQHF.